This T cell receptor (beta chain) was observed in a study of blood T cell repertoires in COVID-19. Turning to the study itself: Nucleic acid was either cDNA or gDNA, and it came from T cells, B-cell-depleted T cells, or PBMCs.

TCRdb's copy holds only in-frame clones and misses some; the assay was immunoSEQ multiplex PCR. Among 200,000 to 250,000 clones listed, 80% to 90% were seen once. The CDR3 loop spans 13 amino acids. Trimming left V 3 bases short and J 5 bases short, with 10 bases between. Source material: peripheral blood. This sequence originates from a man younger than 35 with active or convalescent COVID-19. The rearrangement uses TRBV12-3 or TRBV12-4 and TRBJ2-5; D may be TRBD2 (5 bases). In DNA form, the CDR3 reads TGTGCCAGCAGTTTCGAGGGCACGGAGACCCAGTACTTC. It codes for CASSFEGTETQYF.